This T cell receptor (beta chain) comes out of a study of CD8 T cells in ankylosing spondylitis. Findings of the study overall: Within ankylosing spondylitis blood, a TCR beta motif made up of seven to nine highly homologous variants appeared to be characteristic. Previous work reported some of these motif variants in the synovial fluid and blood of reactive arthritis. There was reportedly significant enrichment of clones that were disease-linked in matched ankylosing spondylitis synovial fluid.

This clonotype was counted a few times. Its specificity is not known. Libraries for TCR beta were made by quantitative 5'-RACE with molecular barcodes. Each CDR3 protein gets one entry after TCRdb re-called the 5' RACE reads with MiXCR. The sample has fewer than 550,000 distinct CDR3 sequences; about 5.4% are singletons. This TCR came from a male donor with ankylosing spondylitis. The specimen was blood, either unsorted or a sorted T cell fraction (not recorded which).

DNA of the CDR3: TGCGCCAGCGGTTGGACGGCGAACACCGGGGAGCTGTTTTTT. As protein: CASGWTANTGELFF. The rearrangement joins TRBV5-1 to TRBJ2-2; no clear D gene. There are 14 residues in the CDR3. CDR1 and CDR2 from the germline V gene are SGHRS and YFSETQ. V was clipped by 7 bases and J by 0 bases, with 10 bases between them.